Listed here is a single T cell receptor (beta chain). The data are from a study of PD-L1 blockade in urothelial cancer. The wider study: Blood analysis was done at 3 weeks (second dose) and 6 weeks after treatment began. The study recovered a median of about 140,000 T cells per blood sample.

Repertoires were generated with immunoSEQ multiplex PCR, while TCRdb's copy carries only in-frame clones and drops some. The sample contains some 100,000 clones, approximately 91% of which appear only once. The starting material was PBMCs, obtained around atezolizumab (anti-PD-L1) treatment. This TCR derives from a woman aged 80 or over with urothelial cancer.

CDR3 in DNA: TGTGCCAGCAGTGGAGCGGGAGGGCCCTACAATGAGCAGTTCTTC. This encodes CASSGAGGPYNEQFF. V is TRBV2 and J is TRBJ2-1; 10 nucleotides match TRBD2. The CDR3 consists of 15 residues. With V trimmed by 4 bases and J by 2 bases, 2 bases remained unmatched. Germline V lookup: CDR1 SNHLY, CDR2 FYNNEI.